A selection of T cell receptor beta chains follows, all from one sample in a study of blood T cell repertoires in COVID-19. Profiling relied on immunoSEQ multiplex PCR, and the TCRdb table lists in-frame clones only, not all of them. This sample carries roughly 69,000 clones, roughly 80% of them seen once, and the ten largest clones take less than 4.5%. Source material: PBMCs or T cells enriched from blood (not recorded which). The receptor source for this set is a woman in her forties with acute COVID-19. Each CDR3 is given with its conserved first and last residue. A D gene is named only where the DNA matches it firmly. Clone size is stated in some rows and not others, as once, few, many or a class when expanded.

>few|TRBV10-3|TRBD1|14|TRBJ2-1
CAIRDGQGYNEQFF
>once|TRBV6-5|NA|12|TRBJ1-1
CASLRGSTEAFF
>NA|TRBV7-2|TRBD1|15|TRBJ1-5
CASSSQGRGNQPQHF
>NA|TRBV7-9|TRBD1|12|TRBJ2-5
CASSRDRGDQYF
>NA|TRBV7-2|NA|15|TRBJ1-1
CASSFSPGKNTEAFF
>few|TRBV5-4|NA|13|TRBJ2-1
CASSSGTINEQFF
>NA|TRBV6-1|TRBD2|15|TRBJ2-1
CASSEAGLAGGEQFF
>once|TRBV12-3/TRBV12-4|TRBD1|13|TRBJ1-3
CASTVTGRNTIYF
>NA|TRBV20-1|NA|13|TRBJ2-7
CSASRPLLTEQYF
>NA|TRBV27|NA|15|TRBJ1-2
CASSLSQGTHYGYTF
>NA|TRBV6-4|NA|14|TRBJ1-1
CASSDGIPGTEAFF
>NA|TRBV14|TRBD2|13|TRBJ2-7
CASSPRLAGEQYF
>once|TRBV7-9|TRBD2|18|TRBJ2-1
CPSRFGGGRGSSLNEQFF
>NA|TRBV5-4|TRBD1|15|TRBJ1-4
CASSRGQGALEKLFF
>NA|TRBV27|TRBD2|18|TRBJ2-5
CASSSTWTSGDLGETQYF
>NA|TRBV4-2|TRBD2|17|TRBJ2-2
CASSQDLTGGFAGELFF
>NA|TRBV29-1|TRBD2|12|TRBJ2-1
CSVTSGRNEQFF
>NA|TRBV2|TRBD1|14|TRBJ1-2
CASSEVVQGLPTGF
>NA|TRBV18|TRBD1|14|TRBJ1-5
CASSPDRGNQPQHF
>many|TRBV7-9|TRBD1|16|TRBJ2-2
CASSPFGTDHTGELFF
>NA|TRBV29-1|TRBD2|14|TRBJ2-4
CSVGGLAGADIQYF
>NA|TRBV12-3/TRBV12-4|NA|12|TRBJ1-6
CASSPGNSPLHF
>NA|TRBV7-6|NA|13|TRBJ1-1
CASSLPGNTEAFF
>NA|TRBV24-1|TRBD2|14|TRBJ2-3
CATGGLAGTDTQYF
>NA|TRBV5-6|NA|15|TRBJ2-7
CASSFRGGTGLEQYF
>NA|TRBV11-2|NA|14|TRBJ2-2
CASSLARGTGELFF
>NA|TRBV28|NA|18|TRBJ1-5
CASSLFLTKGLSNQPQHF
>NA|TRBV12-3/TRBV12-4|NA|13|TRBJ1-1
CASSFSVNTEAFF
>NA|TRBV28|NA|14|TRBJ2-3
CASSPPSFTDTQYF
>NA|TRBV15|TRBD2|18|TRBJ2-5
CATSGQGLAGGPLETQYF
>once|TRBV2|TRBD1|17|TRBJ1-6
CASSEWGWDRYNSPLHF
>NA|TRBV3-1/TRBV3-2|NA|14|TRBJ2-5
CASSTQETQETQYF
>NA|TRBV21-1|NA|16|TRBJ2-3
CASSKLLSGGPYTQYF
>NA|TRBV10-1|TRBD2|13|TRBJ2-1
CASSTSGIGEQFF
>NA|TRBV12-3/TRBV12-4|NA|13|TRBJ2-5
CASRLGRQETQYF
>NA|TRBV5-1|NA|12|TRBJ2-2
CASSLDLGELFF
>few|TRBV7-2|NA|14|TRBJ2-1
CASSPNPGVGEQFF
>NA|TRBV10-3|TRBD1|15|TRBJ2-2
CAIRPGQGGTGELFF
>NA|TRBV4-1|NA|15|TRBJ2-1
CASSQDFWLLNEQFF
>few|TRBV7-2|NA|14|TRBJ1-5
CASSPSGGNQPQHF
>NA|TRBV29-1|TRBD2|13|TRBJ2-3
CSVSRESTDTQYF
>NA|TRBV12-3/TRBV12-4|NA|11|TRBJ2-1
CASSSYNEQFF